The TCR beta chain described here comes from a study of response to subunit inactivated influenza vaccine. Whole-study findings and limits: T cells newly recruited by each seasonal influenza vaccination are few, the authors suggested.

A single record per CDR3 protein comes from TCRdb applying MiXCR to the RT-PCR reads. Here the sample spans about 520,000 distinct CDR3 sequences, around 7.7% being singletons. This clonotype was counted between two and nine times. Its antigen is currently unknown. CDR3 length: 14 amino acids. Germline V lookup: CDR1 SGHRS, CDR2 YFSETQ. The V gene lost 0 bases and the J gene lost 8 bases, with 12 bases spanning the gap. The receptor was derived from a man between 50 and 69 years old who received an inactivated influenza vaccine. The sample consisted of PBMCs from blood, taken around 25 months after vaccination. The V call is TRBV5-1, the J call TRBJ2-1, with a possible D match to TRBD2 (5 bases). The CDR3 nucleotides read TGCGCCAGCAGCTTGGAGGCTAGCCGCTATGAGCAGTTCTTC. Encoded protein: CASSLEASRYEQFF.